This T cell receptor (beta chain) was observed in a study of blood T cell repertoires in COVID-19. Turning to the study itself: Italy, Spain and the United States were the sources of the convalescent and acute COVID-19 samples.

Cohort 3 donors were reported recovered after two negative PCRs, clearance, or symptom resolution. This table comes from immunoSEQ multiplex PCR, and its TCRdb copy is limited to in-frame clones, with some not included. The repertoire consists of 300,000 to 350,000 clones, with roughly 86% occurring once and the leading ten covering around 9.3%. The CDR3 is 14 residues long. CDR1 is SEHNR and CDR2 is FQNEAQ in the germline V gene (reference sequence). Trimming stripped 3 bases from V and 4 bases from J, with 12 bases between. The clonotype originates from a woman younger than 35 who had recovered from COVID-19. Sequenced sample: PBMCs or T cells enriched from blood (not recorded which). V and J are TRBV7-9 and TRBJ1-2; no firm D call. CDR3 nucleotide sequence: TGTGCCAGCAGCTTTCCCGGCCGGGGCTATGGCTACACCTTC. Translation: CASSFPGRGYGYTF.